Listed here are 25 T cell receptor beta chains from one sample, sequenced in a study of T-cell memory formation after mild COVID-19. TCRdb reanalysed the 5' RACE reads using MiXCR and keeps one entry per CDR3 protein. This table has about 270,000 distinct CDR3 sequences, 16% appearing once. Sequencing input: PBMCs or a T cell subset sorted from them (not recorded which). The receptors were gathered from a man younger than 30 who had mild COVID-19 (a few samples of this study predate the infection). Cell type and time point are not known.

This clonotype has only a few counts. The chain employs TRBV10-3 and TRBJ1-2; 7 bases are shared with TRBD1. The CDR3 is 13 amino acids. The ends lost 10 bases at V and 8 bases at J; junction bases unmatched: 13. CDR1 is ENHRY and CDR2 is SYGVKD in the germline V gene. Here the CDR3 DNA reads TGTGCCACTCACAGGGGTGCAGGGTCCGGCTACACCTTC. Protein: CATHRGAGSGYTF.

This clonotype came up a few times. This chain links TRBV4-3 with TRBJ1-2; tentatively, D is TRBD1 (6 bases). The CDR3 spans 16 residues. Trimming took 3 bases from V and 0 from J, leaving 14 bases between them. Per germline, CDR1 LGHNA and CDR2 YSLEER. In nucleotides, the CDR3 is TGCGCCAGCAGCCACCAAACGGACAGAGCTAACTATGGCTACACCTTC. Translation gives CASSHQTDRANYGYTF.

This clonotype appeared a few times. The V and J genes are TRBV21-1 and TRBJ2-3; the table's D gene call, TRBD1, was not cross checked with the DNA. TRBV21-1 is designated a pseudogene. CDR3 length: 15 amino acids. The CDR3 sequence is CASSRSGGATDTQYF. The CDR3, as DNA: TGTGCCAGCAGCAGAAGCGGGGGGGCGACAGATACGCAGTATTTT.

CDR3 coding DNA: TGCAGTGCCAGCCGGGACTACATCACAGATACGCAGTATTTT. It specifies CSASRDYITDTQYF. The V and J genes are TRBV20-1 and TRBJ2-3; 7 bases align to TRBD2. The CDR3 has 14 residues. V lost 6 bases and J lost 2; bases outside the gene matches: 8. The germline V gene encodes CDR1 DFQATT and CDR2 SNEGSKA (reference sequence).

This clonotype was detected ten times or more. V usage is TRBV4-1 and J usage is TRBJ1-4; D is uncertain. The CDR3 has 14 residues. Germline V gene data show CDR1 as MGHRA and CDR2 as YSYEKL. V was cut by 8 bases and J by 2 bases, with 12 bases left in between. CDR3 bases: TGCGCCAGCCGAAGGACGGGGACTAATGAAAAACTGTTTTTT. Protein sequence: CASRRTGTNEKLFF.

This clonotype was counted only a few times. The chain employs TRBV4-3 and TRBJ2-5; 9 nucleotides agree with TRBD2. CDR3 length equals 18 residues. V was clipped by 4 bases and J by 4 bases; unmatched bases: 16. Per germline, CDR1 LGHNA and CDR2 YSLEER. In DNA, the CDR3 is TGCGCCAGCAGCCGAGAGAGGGTGGCTAGCGGGGAGGGAGAGACCCAGTACTTC. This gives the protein CASSRERVASGEGETQYF.

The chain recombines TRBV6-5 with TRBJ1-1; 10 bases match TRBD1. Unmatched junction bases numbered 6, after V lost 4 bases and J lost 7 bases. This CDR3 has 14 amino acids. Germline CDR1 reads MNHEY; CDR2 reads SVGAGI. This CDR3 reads CASSFGTGASEAFF. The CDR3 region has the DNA TGTGCCAGCAGTTTCGGGACAGGGGCCAGTGAAGCTTTCTTT.

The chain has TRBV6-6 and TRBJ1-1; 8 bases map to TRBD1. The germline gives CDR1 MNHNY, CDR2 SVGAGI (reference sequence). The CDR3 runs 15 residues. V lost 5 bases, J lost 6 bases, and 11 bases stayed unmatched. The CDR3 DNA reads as TGTGCCAGCAGTCCGATACAGGGGGGATGGCCTGAAGCTTTCTTT. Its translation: CASSPIQGGWPEAFF.

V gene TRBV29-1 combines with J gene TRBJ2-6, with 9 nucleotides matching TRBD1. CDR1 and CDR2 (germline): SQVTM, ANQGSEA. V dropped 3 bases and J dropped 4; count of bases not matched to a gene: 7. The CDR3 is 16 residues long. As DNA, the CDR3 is TGCAGCGTTGAGGGACAGGGAATTCAAGGGGCCAACGTCCTGACTTTC. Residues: CSVEGQGIQGANVLTF.

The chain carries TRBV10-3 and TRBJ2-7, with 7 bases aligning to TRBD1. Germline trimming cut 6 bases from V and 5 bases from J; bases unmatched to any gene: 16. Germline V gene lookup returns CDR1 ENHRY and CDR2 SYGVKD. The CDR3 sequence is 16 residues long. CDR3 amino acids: CAIRPKFQGVLDEQYV. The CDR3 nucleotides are TGTGCCATCAGACCTAAGTTTCAGGGGGTTCTTGACGAGCAGTACGTC.

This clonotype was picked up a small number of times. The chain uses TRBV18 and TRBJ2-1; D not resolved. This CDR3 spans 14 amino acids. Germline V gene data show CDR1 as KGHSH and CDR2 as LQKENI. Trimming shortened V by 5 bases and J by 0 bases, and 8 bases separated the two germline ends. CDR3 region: CASSEWVSYNEQFF. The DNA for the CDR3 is TGTGCCAGCTCAGAATGGGTCTCCTACAATGAGCAGTTCTTC.

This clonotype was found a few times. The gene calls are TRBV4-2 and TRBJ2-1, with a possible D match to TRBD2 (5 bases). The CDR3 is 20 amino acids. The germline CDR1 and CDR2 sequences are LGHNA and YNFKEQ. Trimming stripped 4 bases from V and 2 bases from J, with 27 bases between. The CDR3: CASSPASASRSGLAYNEQFF. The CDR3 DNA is TGTGCCAGCAGCCCGGCTTCGGCCTCCCGATCGGGGTTGGCCTACAATGAGCAGTTCTTC.

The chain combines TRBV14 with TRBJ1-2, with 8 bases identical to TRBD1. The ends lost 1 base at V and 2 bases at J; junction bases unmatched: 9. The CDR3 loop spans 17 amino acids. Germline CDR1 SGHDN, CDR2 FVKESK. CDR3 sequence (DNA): TGTGCCAGCAGCCAAGGCCTAGGCAGGGGGCCCAACTATGGCTACACCTTC. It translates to CASSQGLGRGPNYGYTF. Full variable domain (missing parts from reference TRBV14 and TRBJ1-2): EAGVTQFPSHSVIEKGQTVTLRCDPISGHDNLYWYRRVMGKEIKFLLHFVKESKQDESGMPNNRFLAERTGGTYSTLKVQPAELEDSGVYFCASSQGLGRGPNYGYTFGSGTRLTVV.

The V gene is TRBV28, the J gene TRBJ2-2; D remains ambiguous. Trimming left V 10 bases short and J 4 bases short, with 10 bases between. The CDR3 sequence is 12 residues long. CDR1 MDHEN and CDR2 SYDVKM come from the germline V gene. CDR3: CATTSGTGELFF. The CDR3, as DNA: TGTGCCACCACGTCCGGCACCGGGGAGCTGTTTTTT.

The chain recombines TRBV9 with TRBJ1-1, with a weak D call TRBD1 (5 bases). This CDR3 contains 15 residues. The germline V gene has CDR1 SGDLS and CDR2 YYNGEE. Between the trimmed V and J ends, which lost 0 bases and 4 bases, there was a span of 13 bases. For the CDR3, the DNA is TGTGCCAGCAGCGTAGGCAGCCCAGGGACCACTGAAGCTTTCTTT. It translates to CASSVGSPGTTEAFF.

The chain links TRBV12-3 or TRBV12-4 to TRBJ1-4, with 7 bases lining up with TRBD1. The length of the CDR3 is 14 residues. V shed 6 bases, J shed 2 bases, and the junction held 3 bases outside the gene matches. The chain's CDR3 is CASRPGQTNEKLFF. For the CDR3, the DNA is TGTGCCAGCAGACCGGGACAGACTAATGAAAAACTGTTTTTT.

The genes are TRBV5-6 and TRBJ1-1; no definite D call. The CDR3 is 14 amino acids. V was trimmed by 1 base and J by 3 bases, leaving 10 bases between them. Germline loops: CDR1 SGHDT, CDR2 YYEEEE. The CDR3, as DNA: TGTGCCAGCAGCTTGACTTACGGCGACACTGAAGCTTTCTTT. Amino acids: CASSLTYGDTEAFF.

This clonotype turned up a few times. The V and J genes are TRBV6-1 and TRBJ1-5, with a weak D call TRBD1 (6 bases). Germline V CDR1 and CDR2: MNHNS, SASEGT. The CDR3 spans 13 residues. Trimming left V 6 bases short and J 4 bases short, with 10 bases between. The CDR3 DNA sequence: TGTGCCAGCAGGGACAGCTGGAATCAGCCCCAGCATTTT. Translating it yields CASRDSWNQPQHF.

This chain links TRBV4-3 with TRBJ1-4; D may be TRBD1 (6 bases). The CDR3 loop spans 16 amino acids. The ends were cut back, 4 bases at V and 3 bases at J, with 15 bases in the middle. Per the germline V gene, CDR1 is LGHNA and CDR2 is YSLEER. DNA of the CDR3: TGCGCCAGCAGCCGGGGGAGGGAGGGGGCTAATGAAAAACTGTTTTTT. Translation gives CASSRGREGANEKLFF.

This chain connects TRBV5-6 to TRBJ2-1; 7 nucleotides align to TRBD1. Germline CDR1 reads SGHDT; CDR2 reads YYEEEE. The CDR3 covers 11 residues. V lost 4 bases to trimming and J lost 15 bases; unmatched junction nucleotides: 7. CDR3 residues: CASSQTGASFF. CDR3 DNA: TGTGCCAGCAGCCAAACAGGGGCTTCGTTCTTC.

DNA for the CDR3: TGTGCCAGCAGTCACCAAGGGGCATGGCAGTACGTC. It yields the protein CASSHQGAWQYV. V is TRBV28 and J is TRBJ2-7, with D maybe TRBD1 (5 bases). Germline-derived CDR1 and CDR2 are MDHEN and SYDVKM. The CDR3 sequence is 12 residues long. V was cut by 5 bases and J by 9 bases, with 14 bases left in between.

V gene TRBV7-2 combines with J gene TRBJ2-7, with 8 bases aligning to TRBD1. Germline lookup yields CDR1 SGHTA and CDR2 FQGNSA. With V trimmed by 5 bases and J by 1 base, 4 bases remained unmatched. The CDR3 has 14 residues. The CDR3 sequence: CASSLTGESYEQYV. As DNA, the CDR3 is TGTGCCAGCAGCCTGACAGGGGAGTCCTACGAGCAGTACGTC.

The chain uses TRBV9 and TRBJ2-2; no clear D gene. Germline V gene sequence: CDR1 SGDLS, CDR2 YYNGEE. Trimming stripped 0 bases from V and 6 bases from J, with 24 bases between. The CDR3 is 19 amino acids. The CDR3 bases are TGTGCCAGCAGCGTAGAAGATTGGCGGTGGACCCTTGATCCCGGGGAGCTGTTTTTT. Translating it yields CASSVEDWRWTLDPGELFF.

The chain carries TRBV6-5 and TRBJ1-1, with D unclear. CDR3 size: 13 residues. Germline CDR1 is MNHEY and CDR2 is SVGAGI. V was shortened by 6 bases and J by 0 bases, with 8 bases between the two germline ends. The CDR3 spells CASRLMMNTEAFF. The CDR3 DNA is TGTGCCAGCAGACTTATGATGAACACTGAAGCTTTCTTT.

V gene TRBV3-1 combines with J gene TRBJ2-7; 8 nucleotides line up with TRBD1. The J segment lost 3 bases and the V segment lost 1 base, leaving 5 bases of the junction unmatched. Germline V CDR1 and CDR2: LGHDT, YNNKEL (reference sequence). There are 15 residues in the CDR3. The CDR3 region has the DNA TGTGCCAGCAGCCAAGTCGGCAGGGGGCTCTACGAGCAGTACTTC. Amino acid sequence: CASSQVGRGLYEQYF.